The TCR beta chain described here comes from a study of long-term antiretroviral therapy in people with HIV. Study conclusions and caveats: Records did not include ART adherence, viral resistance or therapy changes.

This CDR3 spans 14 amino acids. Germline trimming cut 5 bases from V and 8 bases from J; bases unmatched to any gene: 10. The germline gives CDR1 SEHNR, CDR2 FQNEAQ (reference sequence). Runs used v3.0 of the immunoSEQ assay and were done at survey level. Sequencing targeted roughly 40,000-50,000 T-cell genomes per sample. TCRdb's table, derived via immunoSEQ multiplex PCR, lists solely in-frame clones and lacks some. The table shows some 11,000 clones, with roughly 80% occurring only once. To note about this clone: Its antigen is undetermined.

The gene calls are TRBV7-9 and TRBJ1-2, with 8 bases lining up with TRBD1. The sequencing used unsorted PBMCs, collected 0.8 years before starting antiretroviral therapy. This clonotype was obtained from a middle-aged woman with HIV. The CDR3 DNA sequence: TGTGCCAGCAGCAACCGGGACAGGAGAGGAGGCTACACCTTC. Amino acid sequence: CASSNRDRRGGYTF.